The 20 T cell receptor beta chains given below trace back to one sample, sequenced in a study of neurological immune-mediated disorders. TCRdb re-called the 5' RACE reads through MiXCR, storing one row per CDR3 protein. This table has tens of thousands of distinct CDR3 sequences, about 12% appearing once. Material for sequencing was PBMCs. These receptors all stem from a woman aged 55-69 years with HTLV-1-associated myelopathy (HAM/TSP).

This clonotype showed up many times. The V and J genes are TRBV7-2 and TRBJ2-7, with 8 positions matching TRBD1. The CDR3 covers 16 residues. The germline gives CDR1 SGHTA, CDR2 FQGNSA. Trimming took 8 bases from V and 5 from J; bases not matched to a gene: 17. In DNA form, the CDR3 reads TGTGCCAGCGGCCCCCGCGTGGACAGGGCCTTCCACGAGCAGTACTTC. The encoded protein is CASGPRVDRAFHEQYF.

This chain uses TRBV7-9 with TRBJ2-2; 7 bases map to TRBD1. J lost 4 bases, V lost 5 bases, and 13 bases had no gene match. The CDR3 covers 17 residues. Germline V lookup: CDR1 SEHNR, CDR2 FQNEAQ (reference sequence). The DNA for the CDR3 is TGTGCCAGCAGCCCACAGGGGACCCTCACAGGCACCGGGGAGCTGTTTTTT. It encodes CASSPQGTLTGTGELFF.

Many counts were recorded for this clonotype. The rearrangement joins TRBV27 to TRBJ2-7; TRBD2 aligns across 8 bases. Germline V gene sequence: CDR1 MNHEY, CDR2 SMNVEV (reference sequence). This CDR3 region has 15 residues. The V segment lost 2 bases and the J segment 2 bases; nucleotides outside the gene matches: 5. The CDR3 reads CASSLEGTRAYEQYF. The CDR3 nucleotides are TGTGCCAGCAGTTTAGAAGGGACTAGAGCCTACGAGCAGTACTTC.

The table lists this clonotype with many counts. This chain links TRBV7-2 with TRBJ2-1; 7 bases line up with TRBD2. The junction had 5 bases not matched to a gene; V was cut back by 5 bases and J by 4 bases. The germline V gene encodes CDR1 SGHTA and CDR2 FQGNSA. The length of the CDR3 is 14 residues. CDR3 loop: CASSAGTKYNEQFF. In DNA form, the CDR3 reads TGTGCCAGCAGCGCCGGGACTAAATACAATGAGCAGTTCTTC.

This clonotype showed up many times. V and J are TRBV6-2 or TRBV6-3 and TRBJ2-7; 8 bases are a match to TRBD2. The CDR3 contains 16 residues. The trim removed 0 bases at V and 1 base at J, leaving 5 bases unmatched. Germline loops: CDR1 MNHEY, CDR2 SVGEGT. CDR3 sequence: CASSYSRGEPSYEQYF. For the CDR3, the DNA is TGTGCCAGCAGTTACTCGCGGGGGGAACCATCCTACGAGCAGTACTTC.

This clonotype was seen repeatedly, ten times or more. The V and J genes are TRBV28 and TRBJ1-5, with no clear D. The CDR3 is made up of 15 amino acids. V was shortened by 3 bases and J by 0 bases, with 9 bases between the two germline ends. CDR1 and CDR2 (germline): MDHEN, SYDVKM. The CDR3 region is CASSLDTDSNQPQHF. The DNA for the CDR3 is TGTGCCAGCAGTTTGGATACTGATAGCAATCAGCCCCAGCATTTT. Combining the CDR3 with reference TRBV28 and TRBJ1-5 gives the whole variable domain DVKVTQSSRYLVKRTGEKVFLECVQDMDHENMFWYRQDPGLGLRLIYFSYDVKMKEKGDIPEGYSVSREKKERFSLILESASTNQTSMYLCASSLDTDSNQPQHFGDGTRLSIL.

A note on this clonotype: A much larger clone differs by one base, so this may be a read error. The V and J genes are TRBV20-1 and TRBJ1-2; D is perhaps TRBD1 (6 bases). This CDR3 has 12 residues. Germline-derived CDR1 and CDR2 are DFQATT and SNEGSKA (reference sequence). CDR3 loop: CSARDIPGGYIF. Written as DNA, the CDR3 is TGCAGTGCTAGAGATATTCCGGGGGGCTACATCTTC.

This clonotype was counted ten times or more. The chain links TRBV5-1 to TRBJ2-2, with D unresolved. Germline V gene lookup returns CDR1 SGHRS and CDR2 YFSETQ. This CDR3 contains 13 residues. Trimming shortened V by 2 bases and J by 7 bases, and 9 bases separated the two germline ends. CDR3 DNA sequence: TGCGCCAGCAGCTTTTATTTGGGCGGGGAGCTGTTTTTT. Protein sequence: CASSFYLGGELFF.

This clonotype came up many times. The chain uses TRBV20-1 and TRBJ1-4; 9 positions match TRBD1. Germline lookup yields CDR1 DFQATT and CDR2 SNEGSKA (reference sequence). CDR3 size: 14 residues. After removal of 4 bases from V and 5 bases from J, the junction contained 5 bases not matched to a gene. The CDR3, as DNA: TGCAGTGCTACAGGGGACAGGGCAAATGAAAAACTGTTTTTT. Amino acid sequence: CSATGDRANEKLFF.

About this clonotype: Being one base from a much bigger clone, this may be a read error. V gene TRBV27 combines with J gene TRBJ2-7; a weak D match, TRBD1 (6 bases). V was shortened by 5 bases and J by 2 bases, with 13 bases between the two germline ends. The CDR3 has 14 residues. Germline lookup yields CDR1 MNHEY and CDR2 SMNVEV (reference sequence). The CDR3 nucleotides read TGTGCCAGCAGTACTAGACAGGTACCCTACGAGCAGTACTTC. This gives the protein CASSTRQVPYEQYF.

Written as DNA, the CDR3 is TGTGCCAGCAGTTCGACGCTAGTGGGAGGTGGAGGGGAGCTGTTTTTT. Encoded protein: CASSSTLVGGGGELFF. This chain links TRBV28 with TRBJ2-2; D possibly corresponds to TRBD2 (6 bases). The CDR3 is 16 amino acids. Germline V gives CDR1 MDHEN, CDR2 SYDVKM. V lost 4 bases and J 8 bases, leaving 20 bases between the germline ends. Filled out from reference TRBV28 and TRBJ2-2, the complete variable domain reads DVKVTQSSRYLVKRTGEKVFLECVQDMDHENMFWYRQDPGLGLRLIYFSYDVKMKEKGDIPEGYSVSREKKERFSLILESASTNQTSMYLCASSSTLVGGGGELFFGEGSRLTVL.

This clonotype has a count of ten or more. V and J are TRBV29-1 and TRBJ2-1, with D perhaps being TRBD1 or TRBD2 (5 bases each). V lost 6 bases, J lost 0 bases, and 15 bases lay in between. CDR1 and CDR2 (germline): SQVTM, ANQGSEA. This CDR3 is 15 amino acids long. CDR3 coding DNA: TGCAGCGTCTCGACCTGGGGGAGCTCCTACAATGAGCAGTTCTTC. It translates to CSVSTWGSSYNEQFF.

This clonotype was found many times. In DNA form, the CDR3 reads TGTGCCAGCAGCTCAAGCGGGTCGAGCTCCTACGAGCAGTACTTC. Translation gives CASSSSGSSSYEQYF. V and J are TRBV7-9 and TRBJ2-7, with D maybe TRBD2 (6 bases). Germline CDR1 and CDR2: SEHNR and FQNEAQ (reference sequence). There are 15 residues in the CDR3. V was shortened by 4 bases and J by 0 bases, with 13 bases between the two germline ends.

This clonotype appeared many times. CDR3 sequence (DNA): TGCGCCAGTATTCACGGACAGGGGGGGAACGAGCAGTACTTC. Protein product: CASIHGQGGNEQYF. The chain joins TRBV5-1 to TRBJ2-7; 10 positions agree with TRBD1. V was clipped by 8 bases and J by 5 bases; unmatched bases: 10. The CDR3 loop spans 14 amino acids. Germline V gives CDR1 SGHRS, CDR2 YFSETQ.

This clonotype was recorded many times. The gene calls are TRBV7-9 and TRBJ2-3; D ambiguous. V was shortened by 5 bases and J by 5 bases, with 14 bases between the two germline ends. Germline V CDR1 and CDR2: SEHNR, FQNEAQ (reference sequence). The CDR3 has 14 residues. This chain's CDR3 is CASSPTRREDTQYF. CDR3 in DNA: TGTGCCAGCAGCCCTACGCGAAGGGAAGATACGCAGTATTTT.

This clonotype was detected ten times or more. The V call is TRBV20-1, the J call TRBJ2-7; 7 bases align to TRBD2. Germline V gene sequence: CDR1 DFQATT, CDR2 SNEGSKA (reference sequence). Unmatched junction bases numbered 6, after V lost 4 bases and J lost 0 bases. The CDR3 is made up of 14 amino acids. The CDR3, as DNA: TGCAGTGCTAATAAGCGGGGAAGCTCCTACGAGCAGTACTTC. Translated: CSANKRGSSYEQYF.

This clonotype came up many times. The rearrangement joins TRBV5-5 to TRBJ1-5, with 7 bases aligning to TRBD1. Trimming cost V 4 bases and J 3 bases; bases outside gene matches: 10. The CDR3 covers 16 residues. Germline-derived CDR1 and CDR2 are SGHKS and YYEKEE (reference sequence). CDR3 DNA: TGTGCCAGCAGCCCCCAGGGGACAGCTCCCAATCAGCCCCAGCATTTT. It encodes CASSPQGTAPNQPQHF.

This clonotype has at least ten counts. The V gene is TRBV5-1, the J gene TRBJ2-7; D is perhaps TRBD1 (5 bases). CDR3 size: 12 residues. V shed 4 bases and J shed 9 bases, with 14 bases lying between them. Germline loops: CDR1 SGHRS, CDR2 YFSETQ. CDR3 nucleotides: TGCGCCAGCAGCGGAGACAGTTATGGGCAGTACTTC. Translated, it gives CASSGDSYGQYF. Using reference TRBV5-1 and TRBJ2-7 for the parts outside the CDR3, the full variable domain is KAGVTQTPRYLIKTRGQQVTLSCSPISGHRSVSWYQQTPGQGLQFLFEYFSETQRNKGNFPGRFSGRQFSNSRSEMNVSTLELGDSALYLCASSGDSYGQYFGPGTRLTVT.

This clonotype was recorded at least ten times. In nucleotides, the CDR3 is TGCGCCAGCAGCTTGGGACCAGGGGAAAACATTCAGTACTTC. Amino acid sequence: CASSLGPGENIQYF. The V and J genes are TRBV5-1 and TRBJ2-4; maybe TRBD1 (6 bases). Trimming stripped 0 bases from V and 5 bases from J, with 9 bases between. The CDR3 has 14 amino acids. Germline V CDR1 and CDR2: SGHRS, YFSETQ.

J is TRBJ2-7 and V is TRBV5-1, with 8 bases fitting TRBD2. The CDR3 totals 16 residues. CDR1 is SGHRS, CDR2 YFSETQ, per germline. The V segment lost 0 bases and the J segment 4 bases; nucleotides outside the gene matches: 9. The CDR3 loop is CASSLGGLVTIYEQYF. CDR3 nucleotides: TGCGCCAGCAGCTTGGGGGGACTAGTTACAATTTACGAGCAGTACTTC.